One sample yielded the 12 T cell receptor beta chains listed below, sequenced in a study of early T cells in non-severe SARS-CoV-2 infection. MiXCR, run by TCRdb on the 5' RACE reads, gives a single entry per CDR3 protein. This table holds under 90,000 distinct CDR3 sequences, around 15% found once. Sequencing used whole blood. These receptors all come from an adult who was a healthcare worker with PCR-confirmed SARS-CoV-2 infection or an uninfected control (not recorded which).

V and J are TRBV3-2 and TRBJ2-3; no DNA check was done on the table's D call, TRBD1. TRBV3-2 is flagged as a pseudogene. This CDR3 has 15 amino acids. For the CDR3, the DNA is TGTGCCAGCAGCCAAGTAGACAAAGGGGCAGATACGCAGTATTTT. Its translation is CASSQVDKGADTQYF.

V and J are TRBV27 and TRBJ1-5; TRBD1 matches 7 bases. Losses at the gene ends were 5 bases for V and 9 bases for J; bases not matched to a gene: 7. The CDR3 runs to 13 residues. Germline lookup yields CDR1 MNHEY and CDR2 SMNVEV (reference sequence). CDR3 protein: CASSPTGLRPQHF. The DNA of the CDR3 is TGTGCCAGCAGTCCGACAGGGCTTAGGCCCCAGCATTTT.

A few counts support this clonotype. This rearrangement joins TRBV4-3 to TRBJ1-5; D gene uncertain. Germline assignment: CDR1 LGHNA and CDR2 YSLEER. The CDR3 extends over 15 amino acids. Between the trimmed V and J ends, which lost 0 bases and 3 bases, there was a span of 9 bases. The CDR3 sequence is CASSQDHQSNQPQHF. The CDR3 DNA sequence: TGCGCCAGCAGCCAAGATCACCAGTCCAATCAGCCCCAGCATTTT.

This clonotype has more than one count but fewer than ten. This chain joins TRBV7-2 and TRBJ2-3; possibly TRBD2 for D (6 bases). CDR1 is SGHTA and CDR2 is FQGNSA in the germline V gene. This CDR3 has 16 amino acids. Trimming took 5 bases from V and 9 from J, leaving 24 bases between them. The CDR3: CASSLGGKTGPGTQYF. The CDR3 DNA reads as TGTGCCAGCAGCCTTGGGGGGAAGACGGGCCCAGGGACGCAGTATTTT.

This clonotype showed up just a few times. The V gene is TRBV4-2, the J gene TRBJ1-5; D is unresolved. Germline assignment: CDR1 LGHNA and CDR2 YNFKEQ. The ends were cut back, 2 bases at V and 0 bases at J, with 8 bases in the middle. The CDR3 sequence is 15 residues long. The CDR3 sequence is CASSQFKYSNQPQHF. The DNA of the CDR3 is TGTGCCAGCAGCCAATTCAAGTATAGCAATCAGCCCCAGCATTTT.

This clonotype was observed a handful of times. The genes are TRBV4-1 and TRBJ1-1; D ambiguous. Germline CDR1 reads MGHRA; CDR2 reads YSYEKL. This CDR3 is built from 12 residues. Trimming removed 1 base from V and 7 bases from J, with 7 bases in between. CDR3 DNA: TGCGCCAGCAGCCAAGGGGGAATTGAAGCTTTCTTT. This translates into CASSQGGIEAFF.

This clonotype showed up just a few times. Here the CDR3 reads CASSVTVSDSGNTIYF. Written as DNA, the CDR3 is TGTGCCAGCAGTGTGACAGTCTCTGACTCTGGAAACACCATATATTTT. The rearrangement uses TRBV6-1 and TRBJ1-3, with D tentatively TRBD1 (5 bases). The CDR3 extends over 16 amino acids. V lost 4 bases and J lost 0, with 13 bases in between. Germline V gives CDR1 MNHNS, CDR2 SASEGT.

This chain joins TRBV20-1 and TRBJ1-5; TRBD1 matches at 7 bases. CDR3 length: 13 residues. Looked up from germline, CDR1 is DFQATT and CDR2 is SNEGSKA (reference sequence). V dropped 3 bases and J dropped 5; count of bases not matched to a gene: 4. The CDR3 here is CSASQGVYQPQHF. CDR3 in DNA: TGCAGTGCTAGTCAGGGGGTTTATCAGCCCCAGCATTTT.

The chain carries TRBV7-2 and TRBJ2-1, with 11 bases fitting TRBD2. V gave up 1 base and J gave up 9 bases; unmatched junction bases: 2. The V gene's germline CDR1 is SGHTA and CDR2 FQGNSA. The CDR3 runs 14 residues. CDR3 protein: CASSLGLAGGEQFF. The CDR3 bases are TGTGCCAGCAGCTTAGGGCTAGCGGGGGGTGAGCAGTTCTTC.

The V and J genes are TRBV28 and TRBJ1-1; a weak D match, TRBD1 (6 bases). Trimming took 8 bases from V and 1 from J, leaving 14 bases between them. The CDR3 is 14 amino acids. CDR1 is MDHEN, CDR2 SYDVKM, per germline. Here the CDR3 DNA reads TGTGCCAGCGATGGGGGCAGGTCGAACACTGAAGCTTTCTTT. This gives the protein CASDGGRSNTEAFF.

The chain uses TRBV5-1 and TRBJ2-5; D is undetermined. The V gene lost 0 bases and the J gene lost 0 bases, with 12 bases spanning the gap. The germline CDR1 and CDR2 sequences are SGHRS and YFSETQ. The CDR3 consists of 16 residues. The CDR3 coding sequence is TGCGCCAGCAGCTTGGTTCTCTCGACGGACCAAGAGACCCAGTACTTC. Amino acids: CASSLVLSTDQETQYF.

The rearrangement uses TRBV21-1 and TRBJ2-3. TRBV21-1 constitutes a pseudogene. The CDR3 is 10 amino acids. The CDR3 sequence: CTHPGDTQYF. The CDR3 region has the DNA TGTACCCACCCAGGAGATACGCAGTATTTT.